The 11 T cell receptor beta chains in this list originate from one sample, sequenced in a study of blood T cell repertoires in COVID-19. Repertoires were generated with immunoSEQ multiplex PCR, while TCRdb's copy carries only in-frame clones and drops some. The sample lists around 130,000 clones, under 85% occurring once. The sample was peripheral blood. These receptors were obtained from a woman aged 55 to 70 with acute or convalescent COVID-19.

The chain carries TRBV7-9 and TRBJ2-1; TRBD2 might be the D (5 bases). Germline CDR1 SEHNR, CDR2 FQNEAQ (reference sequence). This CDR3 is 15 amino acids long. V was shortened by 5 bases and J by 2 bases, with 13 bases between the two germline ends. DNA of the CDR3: TGTGCCAGCAGCAGAGGCCGGAGGCCCTACAATGAGCAGTTCTTC. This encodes CASSRGRRPYNEQFF. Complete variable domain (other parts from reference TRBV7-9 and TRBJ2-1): DTGVSQNPRHKITKRGQNVTFRCDPISEHNRLYWYRQTLGQGPEFLTYFQNEAQLEKSRLLSDRFSAERPKGSFSTLEIQRTEQGDSAMYLCASSRGRRPYNEQFFGPGTRLTVL.

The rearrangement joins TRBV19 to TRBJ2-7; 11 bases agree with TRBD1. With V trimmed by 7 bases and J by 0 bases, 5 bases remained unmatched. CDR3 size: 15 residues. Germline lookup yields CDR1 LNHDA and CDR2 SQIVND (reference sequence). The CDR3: CASKRTGGSSYEQYF. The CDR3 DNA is TGTGCCAGTAAAAGGACAGGGGGCAGCTCCTACGAGCAGTACTTC.

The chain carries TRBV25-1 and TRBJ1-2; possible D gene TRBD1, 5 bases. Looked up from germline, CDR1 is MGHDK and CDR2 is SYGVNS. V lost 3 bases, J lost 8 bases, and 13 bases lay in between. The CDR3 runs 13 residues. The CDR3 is CASSEQGVSGYTF. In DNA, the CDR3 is TGTGCCAGCAGTGAGCAGGGTGTATCGGGCTACACCTTC.

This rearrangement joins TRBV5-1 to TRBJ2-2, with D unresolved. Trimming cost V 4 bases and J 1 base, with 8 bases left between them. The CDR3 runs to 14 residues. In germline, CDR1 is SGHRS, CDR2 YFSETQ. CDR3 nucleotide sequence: TGCGCCAGCAGCGGCCACCTGAACACCGGGGAGCTGTTTTTT. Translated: CASSGHLNTGELFF.

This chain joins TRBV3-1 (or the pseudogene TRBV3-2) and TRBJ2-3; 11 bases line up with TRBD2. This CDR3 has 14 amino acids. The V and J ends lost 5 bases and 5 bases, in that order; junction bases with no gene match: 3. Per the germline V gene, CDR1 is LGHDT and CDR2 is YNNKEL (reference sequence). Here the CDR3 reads CASSLAGGLDTQYF. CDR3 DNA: TGTGCCAGCAGCTTAGCGGGGGGGCTAGATACGCAGTATTTT.

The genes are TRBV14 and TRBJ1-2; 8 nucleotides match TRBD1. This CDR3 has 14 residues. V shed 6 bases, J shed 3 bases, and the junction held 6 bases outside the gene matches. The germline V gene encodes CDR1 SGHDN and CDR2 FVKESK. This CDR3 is CASRLTGVDYGYTF. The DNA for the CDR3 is TGTGCCAGCAGGCTGACAGGGGTTGACTATGGCTACACCTTC.

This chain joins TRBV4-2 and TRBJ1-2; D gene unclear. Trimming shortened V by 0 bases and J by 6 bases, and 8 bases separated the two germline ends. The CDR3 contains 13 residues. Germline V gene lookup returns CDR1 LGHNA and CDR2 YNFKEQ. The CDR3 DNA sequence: TGTGCCAGCAGCCAAGATCTGGGAGATGGCTACACCTTC. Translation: CASSQDLGDGYTF.

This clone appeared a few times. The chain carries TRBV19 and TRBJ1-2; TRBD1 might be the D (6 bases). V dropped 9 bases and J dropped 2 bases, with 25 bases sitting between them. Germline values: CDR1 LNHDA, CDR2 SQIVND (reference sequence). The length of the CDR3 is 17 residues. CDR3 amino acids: CASRPLTGTVQNYGYTF. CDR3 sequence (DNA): TGTGCCAGCCGCCCCCTTACAGGGACGGTTCAGAACTATGGCTACACCTTC.

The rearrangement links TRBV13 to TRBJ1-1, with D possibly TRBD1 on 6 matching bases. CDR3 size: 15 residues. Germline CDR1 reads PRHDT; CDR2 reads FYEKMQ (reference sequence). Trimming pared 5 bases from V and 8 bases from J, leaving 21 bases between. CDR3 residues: CASSRQNGTLYEAFF. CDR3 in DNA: TGTGCCAGCAGCCGACAAAACGGGACACTTTACGAAGCTTTCTTT.

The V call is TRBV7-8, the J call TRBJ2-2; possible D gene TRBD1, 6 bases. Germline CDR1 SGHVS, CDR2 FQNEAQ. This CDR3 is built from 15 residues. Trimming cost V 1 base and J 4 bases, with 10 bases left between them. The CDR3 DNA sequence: TGTGCCAGCAGCTTAGTACAGGGCTCCACCGGGGAGCTGTTTTTT. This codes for CASSLVQGSTGELFF.

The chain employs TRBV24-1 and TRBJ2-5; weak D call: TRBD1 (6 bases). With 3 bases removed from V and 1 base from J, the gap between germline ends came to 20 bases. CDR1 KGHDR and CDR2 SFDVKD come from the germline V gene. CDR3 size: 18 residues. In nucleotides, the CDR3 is TGTGCCACCAGTGATCCTTTCAGGGGCCCGCAGGCCCAAGAGACCCAGTACTTC. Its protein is CATSDPFRGPQAQETQYF.